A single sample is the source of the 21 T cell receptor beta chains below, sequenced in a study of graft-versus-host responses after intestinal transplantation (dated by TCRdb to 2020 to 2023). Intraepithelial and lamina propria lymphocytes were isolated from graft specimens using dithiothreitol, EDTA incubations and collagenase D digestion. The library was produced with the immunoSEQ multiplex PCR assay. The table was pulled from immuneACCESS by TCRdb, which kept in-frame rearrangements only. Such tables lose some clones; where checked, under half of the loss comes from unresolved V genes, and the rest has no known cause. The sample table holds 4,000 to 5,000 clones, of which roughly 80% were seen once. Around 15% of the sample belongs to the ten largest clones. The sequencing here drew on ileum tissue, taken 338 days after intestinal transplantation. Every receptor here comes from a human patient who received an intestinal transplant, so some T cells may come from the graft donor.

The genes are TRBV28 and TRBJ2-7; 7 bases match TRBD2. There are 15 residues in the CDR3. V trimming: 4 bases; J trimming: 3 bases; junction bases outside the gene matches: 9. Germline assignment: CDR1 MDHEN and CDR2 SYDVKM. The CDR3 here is CASSWEGLGIYEQYF. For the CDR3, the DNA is TGTGCCAGCAGTTGGGAGGGTCTAGGAATCTACGAGCAGTACTTC.

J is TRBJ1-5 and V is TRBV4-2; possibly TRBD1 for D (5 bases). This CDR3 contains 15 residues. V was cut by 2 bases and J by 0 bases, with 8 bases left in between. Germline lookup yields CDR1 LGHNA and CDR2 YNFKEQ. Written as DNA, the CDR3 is TGTGCCAGCAGCCAACCGGACAATAGCAATCAGCCCCAGCATTTT. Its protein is CASSQPDNSNQPQHF.

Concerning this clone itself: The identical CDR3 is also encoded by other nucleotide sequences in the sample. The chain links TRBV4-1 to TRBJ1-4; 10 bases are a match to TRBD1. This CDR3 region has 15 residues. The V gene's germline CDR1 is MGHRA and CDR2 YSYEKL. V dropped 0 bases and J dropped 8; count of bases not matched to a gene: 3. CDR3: CASSQDRDRGEKLFF. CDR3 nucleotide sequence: TGCGCCAGCAGCCAAGATAGGGACAGGGGAGAAAAACTGTTTTTT.

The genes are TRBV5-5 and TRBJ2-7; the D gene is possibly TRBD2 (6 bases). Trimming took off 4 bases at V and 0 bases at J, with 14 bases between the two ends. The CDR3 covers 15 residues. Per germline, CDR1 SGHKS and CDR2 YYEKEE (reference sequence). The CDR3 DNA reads TGTGCCAGCAGCATAGATCCGACTAGCTCCTACGAGCAGTACTTC. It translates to CASSIDPTSSYEQYF. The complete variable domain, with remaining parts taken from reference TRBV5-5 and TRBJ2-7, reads DAGVTQSPTHLIKTRGQQVTLRCSPISGHKSVSWYQQVLGQGPQFIFQYYEKEERGRGNFPDRFSARQFPNYSSELNVNALLLGDSALYLCASSIDPTSSYEQYFGPGTRLTVT.

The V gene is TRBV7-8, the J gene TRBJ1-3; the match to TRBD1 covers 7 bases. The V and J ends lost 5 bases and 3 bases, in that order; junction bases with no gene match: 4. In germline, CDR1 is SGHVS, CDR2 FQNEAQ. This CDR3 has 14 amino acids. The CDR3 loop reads CASSPDRLGNTIYF. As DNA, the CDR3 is TGTGCCAGCAGCCCGGACAGGCTTGGAAACACCATATATTTT.

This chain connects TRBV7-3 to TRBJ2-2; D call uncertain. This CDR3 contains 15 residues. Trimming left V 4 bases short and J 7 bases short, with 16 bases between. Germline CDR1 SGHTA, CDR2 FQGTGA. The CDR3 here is CASSSLAGAGGELFF. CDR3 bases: TGTGCCAGCAGCTCCCTTGCAGGTGCCGGCGGGGAGCTGTTTTTT. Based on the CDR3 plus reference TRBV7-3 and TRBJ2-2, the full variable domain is GAGVSQTPSNKVTEKGKYVELRCDPISGHTALYWYRQSLGQGPEFLIYFQGTGAADDSGLPNDRFFAVRPEGSVSTLKIQRTERGDSAVYLCASSSLAGAGGELFFGEGSRLTVL.

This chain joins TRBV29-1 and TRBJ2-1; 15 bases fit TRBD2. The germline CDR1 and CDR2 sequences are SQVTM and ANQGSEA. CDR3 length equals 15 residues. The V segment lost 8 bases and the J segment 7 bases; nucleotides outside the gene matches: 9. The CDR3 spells CSTSGLAGGINEQFF. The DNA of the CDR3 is TGCAGCACATCCGGACTAGCGGGAGGGATAAATGAGCAGTTCTTC.

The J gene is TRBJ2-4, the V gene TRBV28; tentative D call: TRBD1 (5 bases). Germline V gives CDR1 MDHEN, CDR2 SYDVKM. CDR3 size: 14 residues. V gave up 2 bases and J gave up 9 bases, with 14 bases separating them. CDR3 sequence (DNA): TGTGCCAGCAGTTTAGGCGCAGCTCAGGGCATTCAGTACTTC. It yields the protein CASSLGAAQGIQYF.

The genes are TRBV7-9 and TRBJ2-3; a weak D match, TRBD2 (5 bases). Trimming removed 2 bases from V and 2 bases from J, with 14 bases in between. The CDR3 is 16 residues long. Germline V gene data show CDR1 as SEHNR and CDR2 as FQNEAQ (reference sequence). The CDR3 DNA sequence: TGTGCCAGCAGCTTACCGCGGGTCCTTTCCACAGATACGCAGTATTTT. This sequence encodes CASSLPRVLSTDTQYF.

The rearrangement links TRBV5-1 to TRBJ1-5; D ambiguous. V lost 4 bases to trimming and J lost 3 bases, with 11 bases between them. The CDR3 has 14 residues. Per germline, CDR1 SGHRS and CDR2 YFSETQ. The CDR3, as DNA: TGCGCCAGCAGCCCTGACAATCCCAATCAGCCCCAGCATTTT. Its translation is CASSPDNPNQPQHF.

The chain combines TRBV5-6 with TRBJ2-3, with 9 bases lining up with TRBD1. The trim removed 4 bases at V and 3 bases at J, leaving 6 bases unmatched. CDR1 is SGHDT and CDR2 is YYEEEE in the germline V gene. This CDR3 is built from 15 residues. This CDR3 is CASSKGQGWTDTQYF. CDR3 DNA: TGTGCCAGCAGCAAGGGACAGGGTTGGACAGATACGCAGTATTTT.

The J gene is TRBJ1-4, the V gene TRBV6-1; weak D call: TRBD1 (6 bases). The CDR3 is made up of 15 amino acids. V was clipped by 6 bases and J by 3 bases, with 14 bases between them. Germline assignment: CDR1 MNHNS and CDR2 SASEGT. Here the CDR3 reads CASSVQGMSNEKLFF. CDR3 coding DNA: TGTGCCAGCAGCGTACAGGGAATGTCTAATGAAAAACTGTTTTTT.

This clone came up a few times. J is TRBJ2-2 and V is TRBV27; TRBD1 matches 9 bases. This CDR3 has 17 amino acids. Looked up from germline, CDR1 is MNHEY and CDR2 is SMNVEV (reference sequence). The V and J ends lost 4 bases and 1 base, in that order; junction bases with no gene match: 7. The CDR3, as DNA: TGTGCCAGCAGTTATACGGGACAGGGCGGGAACACCGGGGAGCTGTTTTTT. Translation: CASSYTGQGGNTGELFF.

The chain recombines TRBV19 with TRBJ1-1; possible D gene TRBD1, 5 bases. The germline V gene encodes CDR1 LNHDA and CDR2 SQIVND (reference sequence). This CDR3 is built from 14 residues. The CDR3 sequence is CATSGGLDSTEAFF. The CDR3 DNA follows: TGTGCAACGTCCGGGGGATTGGATTCCACTGAAGCTTTCTTT.

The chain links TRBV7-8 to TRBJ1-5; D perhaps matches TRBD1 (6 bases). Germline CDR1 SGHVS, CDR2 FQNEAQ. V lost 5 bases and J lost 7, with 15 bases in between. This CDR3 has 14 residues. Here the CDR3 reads CASSTSGVGQPQHF. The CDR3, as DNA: TGTGCCAGCAGCACCTCAGGGGTCGGGCAGCCCCAGCATTTT.

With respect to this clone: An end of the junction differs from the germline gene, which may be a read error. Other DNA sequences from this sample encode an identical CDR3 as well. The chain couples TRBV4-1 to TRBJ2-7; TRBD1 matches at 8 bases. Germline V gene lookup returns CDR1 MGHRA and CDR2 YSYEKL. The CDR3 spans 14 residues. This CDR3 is CASSQGQGAYEQYF. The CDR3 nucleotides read TGTGCCAGCAGCCAAGGACAGGGCGCCTACGAGCAGTACTTC.

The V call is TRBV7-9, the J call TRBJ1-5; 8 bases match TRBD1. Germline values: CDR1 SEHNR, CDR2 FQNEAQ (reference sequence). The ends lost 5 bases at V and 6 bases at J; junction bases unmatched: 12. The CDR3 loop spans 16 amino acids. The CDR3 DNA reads TGTGCCAGCAGCCACACCTCAGGGGGCGCGGGTCAGCCCCAGCATTTT. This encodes CASSHTSGGAGQPQHF.

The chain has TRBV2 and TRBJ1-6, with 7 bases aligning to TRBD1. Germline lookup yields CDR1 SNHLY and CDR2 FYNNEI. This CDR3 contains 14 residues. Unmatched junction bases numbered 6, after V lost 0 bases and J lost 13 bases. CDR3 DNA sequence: TGTGCCAGCAGTGAAGCGGGACAGTATGTTCCCCTCCACTTT. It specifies CASSEAGQYVPLHF. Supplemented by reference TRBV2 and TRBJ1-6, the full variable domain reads EPEVTQTPSHQVTQMGQEVILRCVPISNHLYFYWYRQILGQKVEFLVSFYNNEISEKSEIFDDQFSVERPDGSNFTLKIRSTKLEDSAMYFCASSEAGQYVPLHFGNGTRLTVT.

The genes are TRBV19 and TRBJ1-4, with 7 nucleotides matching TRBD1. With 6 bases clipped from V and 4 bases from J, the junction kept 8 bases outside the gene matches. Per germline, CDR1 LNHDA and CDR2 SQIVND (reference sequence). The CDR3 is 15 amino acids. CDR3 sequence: CASSPGTALNEKLFF. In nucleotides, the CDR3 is TGTGCCAGTAGCCCCGGGACAGCCCTTAATGAAAAACTGTTTTTT.

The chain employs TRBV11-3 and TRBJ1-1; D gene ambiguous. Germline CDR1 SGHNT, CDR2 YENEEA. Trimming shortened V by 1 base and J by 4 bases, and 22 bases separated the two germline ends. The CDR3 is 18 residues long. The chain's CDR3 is CASSLVRSDRARGTEAFF. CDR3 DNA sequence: TGTGCCAGCAGCTTAGTTCGCTCCGACCGGGCCCGGGGCACTGAAGCTTTCTTT. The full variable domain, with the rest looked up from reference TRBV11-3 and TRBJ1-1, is EAGVVQSPRYKIIEKKQPVAFWCNPISGHNTLYWYLQNLGQGPELLIRYENEEAVDDSQLPKDRFSAERLKGVDSTLKIQPAELGDSAVYLCASSLVRSDRARGTEAFFGQGTRLTVV.

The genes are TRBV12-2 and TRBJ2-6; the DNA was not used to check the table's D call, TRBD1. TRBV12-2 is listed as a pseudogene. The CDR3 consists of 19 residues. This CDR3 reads CASRYRDRGRSSGANVLTF. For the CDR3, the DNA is TGTGCAAGTCGCTACCGGGACAGGGGCCGAAGCTCTGGGGCCAACGTCCTGACTTTC.